These T cell receptor beta chains were read from a single sample in a study of T cell responses to AZD1222 COVID-19 vaccine. Sequencing was performed with immunoSEQ multiplex PCR; in TCRdb, only in-frame clones are kept and a portion is missing. The sample includes roughly 140,000 clones, about 91% seen only once; the top ten take more than 3%. Specimen: peripheral blood, collected on day 0 of MenACWY control vaccination. Source of these receptors: an adult in good health. The CDR3 runs from the conserved cysteine through the conserved F or W. D genes are given only for firm matches. Clone size is stated in some rows and not others, as once, few, many or a class when expanded.

cdr3_length j_call d_call v_call clone_size cdr3_aa cdr3_nt
15 TRBJ1-1 . TRBV4-1 . CASSQDARPGGEAFF TGCGCCAGCAGCCAAGATGCCCGCCCGGGGGGTGAAGCTTTCTTT
18 TRBJ2-1 . TRBV6-2/TRBV6-3 . CASSPYGPLGIAYNEQFF TGTGCCAGCAGCCCCTACGGCCCGCTAGGAATCGCCTACAATGAGCAGTTCTTC
13 TRBJ1-5 . TRBV5-1 . CASSLSGNQPQHF TGCGCCAGCAGCCTCTCCGGCAATCAGCCCCAGCATTTT
16 TRBJ2-7 . TRBV19 . CATFQTGRGSIYEQYF TGTGCCACCTTCCAGACAGGTCGGGGGAGTATATACGAGCAGTACTTC
13 TRBJ1-6 . TRBV4-1 . CASSQGLLLPLHF TGCGCCAGCAGCCAAGGGCTCCTTTTGCCCCTCCACTTT
12 TRBJ2-2 . TRBV12-3/TRBV12-4 . CASSASERELFF TGTGCCAGCAGCGCTTCAGAAAGGGAGCTGTTTTTT
15 TRBJ2-3 TRBD2 TRBV27 . CASSLWTSGGDTQYF TGTGCCAGCAGTTTATGGACTAGCGGGGGAGATACGCAGTATTTT
15 TRBJ1-5 TRBD1 TRBV6-5 . CASQRGTGGNQPQHF TGTGCCAGCCAACGAGGAACAGGGGGCAATCAGCCCCAGCATTTT
13 TRBJ1-4 . TRBV30 . CAWSGGGYEKLFF TGTGCCTGGAGTGGGGGGGGCTATGAAAAACTGTTTTTT
14 TRBJ2-7 . TRBV28 . CASSVGRSTYEQYF TGTGCCAGCAGTGTGGGAAGGTCCACCTACGAGCAGTACTTC
12 TRBJ1-2 TRBD1 TRBV6-5 . CASSSTGYGYTF TGTGCCAGCAGTTCGACAGGGTATGGCTACACCTTC
15 TRBJ2-1 . TRBV28 . CASSRAGSSYNEQFF TGTGCCAGCAGCCGCGCGGGCAGCTCCTACAATGAGCAGTTCTTC
14 TRBJ1-2 TRBD1 TRBV28 . CASNAGGYNYGYTF TGTGCCAGCAATGCAGGGGGGTATAACTATGGCTACACCTTC
13 TRBJ2-1 . TRBV4-3 . CASSQDTGNEQFF TGCGCCAGCAGCCAAGATACGGGCAATGAGCAGTTCTTC
17 TRBJ2-1 TRBD1 TRBV5-6 . CASSLRPWTGAGNEQFF TGTGCCAGCAGCTTGCGGCCTTGGACAGGGGCGGGCAATGAGCAGTTCTTC
14 TRBJ2-1 . TRBV27 . CASSALETYNEQFF TGTGCCAGCAGTGCCCTAGAGACCTACAATGAGCAGTTCTTC
13 TRBJ2-3 . TRBV12-3/TRBV12-4 once CASSPPVINTQYF TGTGCCAGCAGCCCCCCAGTTATAAATACGCAGTATTTT
11 TRBJ1-2 . TRBV7-9 . CASSSQGAYTF TGTGCCAGCAGCTCCCAGGGTGCCTACACCTTC
17 TRBJ2-6 . TRBV7-2 . CASPPQAGSSGANVLTF TGTGCCAGCCCCCCCCAGGCGGGGAGCTCTGGGGCCAACGTCCTGACTTTC
13 TRBJ1-3 . TRBV3-1/TRBV3-2 . CASSQDARDTIYF TGTGCCAGCAGCCAAGATGCGCGTGACACCATATATTTT
13 TRBJ1-5 . TRBV19 once CASNVFRNQPQHF TGTGCCAGTAATGTTTTTCGGAATCAGCCCCAGCATTTT
15 TRBJ1-3 . TRBV19 . CATKESLRPGNTIYF TGTGCCACCAAGGAGAGCCTTAGGCCTGGAAACACCATATATTTT
18 TRBJ2-1 TRBD2 TRBV28 . CASTGSPFPREGDNEQFF TGTGCCAGCACCGGATCCCCATTCCCGCGGGAGGGGGACAATGAGCAGTTCTTC
15 TRBJ2-6 . TRBV30 . CAWSDIRSGANVLTF TGTGCCTGGAGCGACATCAGATCTGGGGCCAACGTCCTGACTTTC
15 TRBJ1-1 . TRBV18 . CASSHGTLVNTEAFF TGTGCCAGCTCTCACGGGACCCTCGTGAACACTGAAGCTTTCTTT
12 TRBJ2-1 . TRBV9 . CASSVDGEDKFF TGTGCCAGCAGCGTAGACGGAGAAGATAAGTTCTTC
18 TRBJ2-7 . TRBV6-2/TRBV6-3 . CASSSAPGRRNDDYEQYF TGTGCCAGCAGCTCGGCGCCGGGCAGGCGCAACGACGATTACGAGCAGTACTTC
15 TRBJ1-5 TRBD1 TRBV7-2 . CASSSRGQGYQPQHF TGTGCCAGCAGCTCCAGGGGGCAAGGATATCAGCCCCAGCATTTT
14 TRBJ2-7 . TRBV9 . CASSEGTSIIEQYF TGTGCCAGCAGCGAAGGGACTTCCATAATCGAGCAGTACTTC
12 TRBJ1-1 . TRBV2 . CASSGDHTEAFF TGTGCCAGCAGCGGAGACCACACTGAAGCTTTCTTT
16 TRBJ2-7 TRBD2 TRBV7-2 . CASSSGGGRGRYEQYF TGTGCCAGCAGCTCCGGCGGCGGGAGGGGTCGGTACGAGCAGTACTTC
15 TRBJ2-7 TRBD1 TRBV25-1 . CASSGGGTGGYEQYF TGTGCCAGCAGTGGGGGAGGGACAGGGGGCTACGAGCAGTACTTC
13 TRBJ1-2 TRBD1 TRBV9 . CASSAQGAGGYTF TGTGCCAGCAGCGCCCAGGGGGCTGGCGGCTACACCTTC
16 TRBJ2-7 . TRBV24-1 . CATSGPSGIRPYEQYF TGTGCCACCAGTGGCCCCTCCGGGATTAGACCATACGAGCAGTACTTC
14 TRBJ2-7 TRBD2 TRBV4-3 few CASSQGEGRYEQYF TGCGCCAGCAGCCAAGGGGAGGGCCGCTACGAGCAGTACTTC
14 TRBJ2-7 . TRBV4-1 . CASSPRDTSYEQYF TGCGCCAGCAGCCCCCGGGACACTTCCTACGAGCAGTACTTC
14 TRBJ1-3 . TRBV3-1/TRBV3-2 . CASSLESSGNTIYF TGTGCCAGCAGCCTAGAGAGCTCTGGAAACACCATATATTTT